This TCR beta chain is drawn from a study of T-cell memory formation after mild COVID-19 (TCRdb year 2021). Concerning the study at large: TCR sequence clusters from the two donors were found to be largely donor specific. In two donors, T-cell clones that expanded and contracted after mild COVID-19 were followed by sequencing TCRalpha and TCRbeta repertoires longitudinally. Two young, previously healthy adult volunteers made up the cohort, one male and one female.

These reads were obtained on an Illumina NovaSeq 6000. cDNA libraries for TCRalpha and TCRbeta were prepared by 5'RACE using constant-segment primers, with sample barcodes and unique molecular identifiers added. RNA was extracted from every sample with Trizol reagent. Library amplification was performed in two PCR steps, and a second sample barcode and Illumina TruSeq adapters were introduced in the second step. Sequencing of the libraries was done on an Illumina NovaSeq, producing 2 x 150 bp paired-end reads. The study's own analysis went as follows. Demultiplexing of reads and collapsing into UMI-guided consensus sequences were performed with migec v1.2.7. Using mixcr v2.1.11, the UMI consensuses were aligned to TRA and TRB V and J templates and assembled into clonotypes. Clonotypes were classified as expanded or contracted when called significant by both edgeR and NoisET, with noise models trained on biological replicates. edgeR calls used a false discovery rate-adjusted p below 0.01 and a log2 fold-change threshold of 1. As an exploratory analysis of dynamics, PCA with hierarchical clustering was applied to max-normalized trajectories of the 1000 most abundant clonotypes. Each responding clone was given a CD4 or CD8 phenotype based on the CD4+ and CD8+ repertoires, which had been sequenced separately. TCRdb reanalyzed the raw reads on its own, using fastp at Q25 for trimming and MiXCR for clone calling, and kept in-frame beta chains. Entries that share a CDR3 protein sequence are merged under the most common genes and DNA. The V and J calls and clone size are TCRdb's, not the authors'. This sample comprises 180,000 or so distinct CDR3 sequences, under 20% of them detected only once. Roughly 2.1% of the sample comes from the top ten.

What the authors observed across the whole study: Contracting CD4+ clones appeared mostly in the CM and EM memory subsets, whereas CD8+ clones were enriched in EMRA. SARS-CoV-2 specificity was not confirmed for the second-wave clones peaking on day 37. Some responding clones were detected in pre-infection memory, suggesting pre-existing cross-reactive memory T cells joined the SARS-CoV-2 response. From day 15 to 85, contracting clones showed balanced CD4/CD8 phenotypes, whereas a second wave of clones that expanded from day 15 to 37 leaned towards CD4+. Only two mild cases were covered by the study, and larger cohorts that include severe cases with pre-infection samples were considered necessary.

PBMCs were isolated by Ficoll-Paque density gradient centrifugation. Comment on this clonotype: Which antigen it targets is not known. No base qualities exist here, and no much larger clone lies one base off it.

For this chain, trimming is 1 base at the V end and 1 base at the J end, and the number of junction bases without a gene match is 1. CDR3 length: 16 amino acids, cysteine to phenylalanine. The entry retains the CDR3 DNA only, 48 bases that are in frame from base 1. The receptor comes from an adult woman who had mild COVID-19 (a few samples of this study predate the infection). The sample titles of this study are shuffled in the database, so cell type and time point are left out; the donor was told from shared clones. The V gene is TRBV12-3 or TRBV12-4 and the J gene is TRBJ2-5; 12 central nucleotides agree with TRBD2. Sequences were obtained from PBMCs or a T cell subset sorted from them (not recorded which). CDR3 region: CASSLGLAGVQETQYF. Read as DNA, the sequence is TGTGCCAGCAGTTTAGGACTAGCGGGAGTCCAAGAGACCCAGTACTTC.